This is a list of T cell receptor beta chains from one sample in a study of cytomegalovirus exposure and HLA in healthy donors. Using immunoSEQ multiplex PCR, the repertoire was profiled, and TCRdb retains in-frame clones only, with some absent. Counted here are 120,000 to 150,000 clones, 87% occurring once; the ten biggest clones make up less than 5.5%. Material for sequencing was PBMCs. The receptors here all came from a man between 18 and 29 years old in good health and CMV-seropositive. CDR3s include the opening cysteine and the closing phenylalanine or tryptophan. D genes are given only for firm matches. Size tells how often a clone was seen (once, few, many) or the class of an expanded clone, and some rows leave it out.

15 TRBD1 TRBJ1-1 NA TRBV28 CASSPLLTGGTEAFF TGTGCCAGCAGCCCGCTATTGACAGGGGGCACTGAAGCTTTCTTT
13 TRBD2 TRBJ2-3 NA TRBV25-1 CATTTSGGLPQYF TGTGCCACAACAACTAGCGGGGGCCTCCCGCAGTATTTT
14 NA TRBJ2-1 NA TRBV4-1 CASSPGLLDNEQFF TGCGCCAGCAGCCCAGGACTGTTAGACAATGAGCAGTTCTTC
12 NA TRBJ1-5 NA TRBV5-6 CASSLVGQPQHF TGTGCCAGCAGCTTGGTCGGTCAGCCCCAGCATTTT
15 TRBD1 TRBJ2-7 NA TRBV5-1 CASSLAGGSTYEQYF TGCGCCAGCAGCTTGGCAGGGGGTAGTACCTACGAGCAGTACTTC
14 TRBD1 TRBJ2-1 NA TRBV18 CASSPKTGANEQFF TGTGCCAGCTCACCGAAGACAGGGGCCAATGAGCAGTTCTTC
16 NA TRBJ2-3 NA TRBV19 CASILVRSQRKDTQYF TGTGCCAGTATCTTAGTCAGGTCTCAAAGGAAGGATACGCAGTATTTT
12 NA TRBJ2-3 NA TRBV11-2 CASSLRADTQYF TGTGCCAGCAGCTTGAGGGCCGATACGCAGTATTTT
15 NA TRBJ2-7 NA TRBV6-6 CASSALGGEAYEQYF TGTGCCAGCAGTGCTCTAGGGGGGGAAGCCTACGAGCAGTACTTC
12 NA TRBJ2-2 NA TRBV27 CASSWGPGELFF TGTGCCAGCAGTTGGGGGCCGGGGGAGCTGTTTTTT
15 TRBD1 TRBJ2-2 NA TRBV9 CASSVGGGSAGELFF TGTGCCAGCAGCGTAGGAGGGGGCTCGGCCGGGGAGCTGTTTTTT
13 NA TRBJ1-1 few TRBV6-4 CASSDGTNTEAFF TGTGCCAGCAGTGACGGGACAAACACTGAAGCTTTCTTT
15 NA TRBJ2-7 NA TRBV6-5 CASSYSAGRRDEQYF TGTGCCAGCAGTTACTCCGCAGGGCGTAGGGACGAGCAGTACTTC
14 NA TRBJ2-2 NA TRBV6-5 CASSYGRNTGELFF TGTGCCAGCAGTTACGGGCGGAACACCGGGGAGCTGTTTTTT
16 NA TRBJ1-4 NA TRBV27 CASSPRTATTNEKLFF TGTGCCAGCAGTCCCAGGACAGCCACAACTAATGAAAAACTGTTTTTT
15 TRBD2 TRBJ2-7 once TRBV19 CASRSSSGGPYEQYF TGTGCCAGTAGGTCATCCAGCGGGGGACCATACGAGCAGTACTTC
15 TRBD2 TRBJ2-7 NA TRBV28 CASSLSGASSYEQYF TGTGCCAGCAGTTTGAGCGGGGCTAGCTCCTACGAGCAGTACTTC
16 TRBD2 TRBJ2-2 NA TRBV5-1 CASSLELAGDTGELFF TGCGCCAGCAGCTTGGAACTAGCGGGAGACACCGGGGAGCTGTTTTTT
14 NA TRBJ1-3 few TRBV5-1 CASSLAGTGNTIYF TGCGCCAGCAGCTTGGCGGGAACTGGAAACACCATATATTTT
14 TRBD1 TRBJ1-5 NA TRBV27 CASSPGTGVGPQHF TGTGCCAGCAGTCCCGGGACAGGCGTAGGGCCCCAGCATTTT
13 NA TRBJ2-3 NA TRBV5-1 CASSWTVTDTQYF TGCGCCAGCAGCTGGACAGTCACAGATACGCAGTATTTT
14 TRBD2 TRBJ2-7 once TRBV5-1 CASSSSGVRYEQYF TGCGCCAGCAGCTCTAGCGGGGTCAGGTACGAGCAGTACTTC